Listed below are T cell receptor beta chains from one sample, sequenced in a study of T cell responses to AZD1222 COVID-19 vaccine. Measured with immunoSEQ multiplex PCR; TCRdb has only the in-frame clones, and not every one. The table includes 90,000 to 150,000 clones, about nine tenths detected once. The sequenced sample was peripheral blood, obtained 28 days after the second AZD1222 dose. Every receptor here comes from an adult who received the AZD1222 COVID-19 vaccine. The CDR3 runs from the conserved cysteine through the conserved F or W. Each record gives: CDR3 DNA, CDR3 protein, V gene, D gene, clone size, J gene. D genes are given only for firm matches. Clone size is given for some rows only: seen once, a few or many times, or a class if the clone is expanded.

cdr3_nt: TGTGCCAGCAGCTTGGGCTTTCCTTACACAGATACGCAGTATTTT
cdr3_aa: CASSLGFPYTDTQYF
v_call: TRBV7-2
d_call: -
clone_size: -
j_call: TRBJ2-3

cdr3_nt: TGCGCCAGCAGCTTGGAGAGGGGCGGCGCAGATACGCAGTATTTT
cdr3_aa: CASSLERGGADTQYF
v_call: TRBV5-1
d_call: -
clone_size: -
j_call: TRBJ2-3

cdr3_nt: TGTGCCAGCAGCTTGGAAACCGGGGGCAATCAGCCCCAGCATTTT
cdr3_aa: CASSLETGGNQPQHF
v_call: TRBV11-2
d_call: -
clone_size: -
j_call: TRBJ1-5

cdr3_nt: TGTGCCAGTAGAGGGACAGGGAGTTCAAATCAGCCCCAGCATTTT
cdr3_aa: CASRGTGSSNQPQHF
v_call: TRBV19
d_call: TRBD1
clone_size: few
j_call: TRBJ1-5

cdr3_nt: TGTGCCAGCAGCCAAGATACGGTTGGGTTAATGGGCAGGACCAGAAACACTGAAGCTTTCTTT
cdr3_aa: CASSQDTVGLMGRTRNTEAFF
v_call: TRBV14
d_call: -
clone_size: -
j_call: TRBJ1-1

cdr3_nt: TGTGCCAGCAGTTACAACGGACGGCAGGGAGGATCACCCCTCCACTTT
cdr3_aa: CASSYNGRQGGSPLHF
v_call: TRBV6-2/TRBV6-3
d_call: -
clone_size: -
j_call: TRBJ1-6

cdr3_nt: TGTGCCAGCAGCTCCGGGACAGTAGTTACTGAAGCTTTCTTT
cdr3_aa: CASSSGTVVTEAFF
v_call: TRBV5-4
d_call: TRBD1
clone_size: -
j_call: TRBJ1-1

cdr3_nt: TGTGCCAGCTCAATGACAGGGAAGTTGTTTTTT
cdr3_aa: CASSMTGKLFF
v_call: TRBV6-4
d_call: TRBD1
clone_size: once
j_call: TRBJ1-4

cdr3_nt: TGTGCCAGCAGCCAAAGAAAAACCGGGACAGGCAACTACAATGAGCAGTTCTTC
cdr3_aa: CASSQRKTGTGNYNEQFF
v_call: TRBV3-1/TRBV3-2
d_call: TRBD1
clone_size: -
j_call: TRBJ2-1

cdr3_nt: TGTGCCAGCAGCTTAGGAACAGGGGCGACTGAAGCTTTCTTT
cdr3_aa: CASSLGTGATEAFF
v_call: TRBV11-3
d_call: TRBD1
clone_size: -
j_call: TRBJ1-1

cdr3_nt: TGTGCCAGCAGCCAGGGGGGACAGGGTGGAGGTGGCTACACCTTC
cdr3_aa: CASSQGGQGGGGYTF
v_call: TRBV3-1/TRBV3-2
d_call: TRBD1
clone_size: -
j_call: TRBJ1-2

cdr3_nt: TGTGCCAGCAGCTTAATGCCGGGACACCACTCACCCCTCCACTTT
cdr3_aa: CASSLMPGHHSPLHF
v_call: TRBV7-2
d_call: -
clone_size: -
j_call: TRBJ1-6

cdr3_nt: TGTGCCAGCACCAGGGGACAGGGGATGGGAAACACTGAAGCTTTCTTT
cdr3_aa: CASTRGQGMGNTEAFF
v_call: TRBV9
d_call: TRBD1
clone_size: -
j_call: TRBJ1-1

cdr3_nt: TGTGCCAGCAGTTACAACTCTGGAAACACCATATATTTT
cdr3_aa: CASSYNSGNTIYF
v_call: TRBV6-5
d_call: -
clone_size: -
j_call: TRBJ1-3

cdr3_nt: TGTGCCAGCAGTCCTACGGGAGGGAGGATCTATGGCTACACCTTC
cdr3_aa: CASSPTGGRIYGYTF
v_call: TRBV28
d_call: -
clone_size: -
j_call: TRBJ1-2

cdr3_nt: TGTGCCAGCAGCCAGTTAGCAGGGGTCGGTGAAGCTTTCTTT
cdr3_aa: CASSQLAGVGEAFF
v_call: TRBV14
d_call: -
clone_size: -
j_call: TRBJ1-1

cdr3_nt: TGTGCCAGTAGTTCCGGGACACGCACAGATACGCAGTATTTT
cdr3_aa: CASSSGTRTDTQYF
v_call: TRBV19
d_call: -
clone_size: -
j_call: TRBJ2-3

cdr3_nt: TGTGCCAGCAGCAGGGGATTAGGAGGCTACACCTTC
cdr3_aa: CASSRGLGGYTF
v_call: TRBV2
d_call: -
clone_size: few
j_call: TRBJ1-2

cdr3_nt: TGCGCCAGCAGCCCCGAGGGACGATTGGACACAGATACGCAGTATTTT
cdr3_aa: CASSPEGRLDTDTQYF
v_call: TRBV5-1
d_call: -
clone_size: once
j_call: TRBJ2-3

cdr3_nt: TGTGCCAGCAGAACAGGGTTTCAAGAAGCTTTCTTT
cdr3_aa: CASRTGFQEAFF
v_call: TRBV6-5
d_call: -
clone_size: -
j_call: TRBJ1-1

cdr3_nt: TGTGCCAGCAGTGAACAATCCCTCTCTGGAAACACCATATATTTT
cdr3_aa: CASSEQSLSGNTIYF
v_call: TRBV2
d_call: -
clone_size: -
j_call: TRBJ1-3

cdr3_nt: TGTGCCAGCAGTTACGGGACAGGAGCCTACGAGCAGTACTTC
cdr3_aa: CASSYGTGAYEQYF
v_call: TRBV28
d_call: TRBD1
clone_size: -
j_call: TRBJ2-7

cdr3_nt: TGTGCCAGCAGCTTAAACCTGGGGAACTATGGCTACACCTTC
cdr3_aa: CASSLNLGNYGYTF
v_call: TRBV11-2
d_call: -
clone_size: -
j_call: TRBJ1-2

cdr3_nt: TGTGCCAGCAGCCAAAGACAAGGCACGGTCCACTTT
cdr3_aa: CASSQRQGTVHF
v_call: TRBV4-2
d_call: -
clone_size: -
j_call: TRBJ1-6

cdr3_nt: TGTGCCAGCTCAGCGTCGGTGGGGGACAATCAGCCCCAGCATTTT
cdr3_aa: CASSASVGDNQPQHF
v_call: TRBV18
d_call: -
clone_size: -
j_call: TRBJ1-5

cdr3_nt: TGTGCCAGCAGTGAAAAAAGGAGCAATCAGCCCCAGCATTTT
cdr3_aa: CASSEKRSNQPQHF
v_call: TRBV2
d_call: -
clone_size: -
j_call: TRBJ1-5

cdr3_nt: TGTGCCAGCAGCTTACAGGGGGCGCGGTCTGGAAACACCATATATTTT
cdr3_aa: CASSLQGARSGNTIYF
v_call: TRBV7-2
d_call: TRBD1
clone_size: -
j_call: TRBJ1-3